The 24 T cell receptor beta chains below all came from one sample that was sequenced in a study of beta chain features in type 1 diabetes. Since all of the isolated RNA was reverse transcribed, expressed TCRB transcripts were what got sequenced. Some clones are missing from TCRdb's copy, which holds only in-frame ones; the method was immunoSEQ multiplex PCR. This table has over 150,000 clones, roughly 8% appearing once. What these receptors recognize is not known. Findings of the study overall: Significant though moderate, a shortening of TCRB CDR3s appeared in all four CD4+ subsets of Type 1 diabetes patients.

Source material: central memory CD4+ T cells from blood. These receptors all stem from a woman aged 40 to 50 with type 1 diabetes.

The rearrangement joins TRBV6-5 to TRBJ1-5; 8 bases map to TRBD1. With 6 bases clipped from V and 5 bases from J, the junction kept 6 bases outside the gene matches. CDR3 length: 14 amino acids. Germline loops: CDR1 MNHEY, CDR2 SVGAGI. CDR3: CASRPRQGYQPQHF. The CDR3 bases are TGTGCCAGCAGACCCAGACAGGGGTATCAGCCCCAGCATTTT.

This clone has more than one count but fewer than ten. The rearrangement uses TRBV7-9 and TRBJ2-5; 7 bases match TRBD1. This CDR3 spans 15 amino acids. Trimming took 2 bases from V and 5 from J; bases not matched to a gene: 8. From germline, CDR1 is SEHNR and CDR2 FQNEAQ (reference sequence). The CDR3 bases are TGTGCCAGCAGCTTATCGCCAGGGGGAGTTGAGACCCAGTACTTC. Protein product: CASSLSPGGVETQYF.

This chain uses TRBV30 with TRBJ2-4; 9 bases agree with TRBD2. This CDR3 region has 14 residues. Losses at the gene ends were 6 bases for V and 3 bases for J; bases not matched to a gene: 6. Germline CDR1 and CDR2: GTSNPN and SVGIG (reference sequence). DNA of the CDR3: TGTGCCTGCACTAGCGGGTGGTACAAAAACATTCAGTACTTC. Translating gives CACTSGWYKNIQYF.

This sequence joins TRBV7-3 and TRBJ2-5; TRBD1 agrees at 7 bases. V lost 5 bases and J lost 2; bases outside the gene matches: 2. Germline V CDR1 and CDR2: SGHTA, FQGTGA. This CDR3 has 13 amino acids. CDR3 residues: CASSRQGQETQYF. In DNA, the CDR3 is TGTGCCAGCAGCAGACAGGGACAAGAGACCCAGTACTTC. The entire variable domain, with the rest obtained from reference TRBV7-3 and TRBJ2-5, is as follows: GAGVSQTPSNKVTEKGKYVELRCDPISGHTALYWYRQSLGQGPEFLIYFQGTGAADDSGLPNDRFFAVRPEGSVSTLKIQRTERGDSAVYLCASSRQGQETQYFGPGTRLLVL.

In its sample, this clone was seen many times. The chain carries TRBV23-1 and TRBJ2-3; D might be TRBD2 (6 bases). TRBV23-1 counts as an open reading frame of uncertain function. The CDR3 has 17 amino acids. Between the trimmed V and J ends, which lost 4 bases and 2 bases, there was a span of 19 bases. CDR3 protein: CASSPKCALAFTDTQYF. The DNA for the CDR3 is TGCGCCAGCAGTCCCAAATGCGCCCTAGCGTTCACAGATACGCAGTATTTT.

The sample holds a few counts of this clone. The V call is TRBV18, the J call TRBJ2-5; D is unclear. The V gene lost 4 bases and the J gene lost 2 bases, with 8 bases spanning the gap. CDR3 size: 13 residues. CDR1 is KGHSH, CDR2 LQKENI, per germline. DNA for the CDR3: TGTGCCAGCTCACGGGCCCAGCAAGAGACCCAGTACTTC. This codes for CASSRAQQETQYF.

The chain joins TRBV18 to TRBJ2-7, with 8 bases lining up with TRBD2. Germline lookup yields CDR1 KGHSH and CDR2 LQKENI. There are 12 residues in the CDR3. After removal of 6 bases from V and 5 bases from J, the junction contained 3 bases not matched to a gene. DNA for the CDR3: TGTGCCAGCTCCCGGGGGGGCCACGAGCAGTACTTC. Translating gives CASSRGGHEQYF.

CDR3 sequence reads: CASSHPAGGNSPLHF. The DNA for the CDR3 is TGTGCCAGCAGCCATCCGGCGGGGGGTAATTCACCCCTCCACTTT. The chain uses TRBV14 and TRBJ1-6; possible D gene TRBD1, 5 bases. The CDR3 contains 15 residues. The V and J ends lost 3 bases and 6 bases respectively, with 12 bases between them. CDR1 and CDR2 from the germline V gene are SGHDN and FVKESK.

This clone was counted between two and nine times. The V and J genes are TRBV27 and TRBJ1-1; possibly TRBD1 for D (6 bases). The germline CDR1 and CDR2 sequences are MNHEY and SMNVEV (reference sequence). Trimming removed 5 bases from V and 9 bases from J, with 22 bases in between. This CDR3 has 15 amino acids. The CDR3 here is CASSPPGQPPRKAFF. The CDR3 bases are TGTGCCAGCAGTCCACCGGGACAACCCCCGAGGAAAGCTTTCTTT.

This clone appeared a few times. The chain employs TRBV7-3 and TRBJ2-4, with a tentative D call TRBD1 (6 bases). CDR1 and CDR2 from the germline V gene are SGHTA and FQGTGA. Trimming took 2 bases from V and 6 from J, leaving 11 bases between them. The CDR3 sequence is 14 residues long. The CDR3 protein is CASSLSGVGNIQYF. In nucleotides, the CDR3 is TGTGCCAGCAGCTTATCAGGGGTGGGAAACATTCAGTACTTC.

The rearrangement uses TRBV7-9 and TRBJ2-1, with TRBD1 matching 7 bases. Unmatched junction bases numbered 13, after V lost 5 bases and J lost 0 bases. The CDR3 is 18 amino acids. CDR1 is SEHNR, CDR2 FQNEAQ, per germline (reference sequence). CDR3 in amino acids: CASSPKGASGSSYNEQFF. The CDR3 DNA reads as TGTGCCAGCAGCCCGAAGGGGGCGTCTGGGAGCTCCTACAATGAGCAGTTCTTC.

This clone was counted between two and nine times. The chain couples TRBV7-2 to TRBJ1-4, with 7 bases aligning to TRBD1. The germline V gene has CDR1 SGHTA and CDR2 FQGNSA. Trimming removed 2 bases from V and 3 bases from J; junction bases left unmatched: 9. This CDR3 comprises 17 residues. CDR3 protein: CASSLRHRDSSNEKLFF. The CDR3 region has the DNA TGTGCCAGCAGCTTACGACACCGGGACAGCTCTAATGAAAAACTGTTTTTT.

This CDR3 reads CASSLGDRDQPQHF. Written as DNA, the CDR3 is TGCGCCAGCAGCTTGGGGGACAGGGATCAGCCCCAGCATTTT. The chain carries TRBV5-1 and TRBJ1-5; 9 bases agree with TRBD1. This CDR3 is built from 14 residues. V was pared by 0 bases and J by 5 bases, with 0 bases of the junction left unmatched. In germline, CDR1 is SGHRS, CDR2 YFSETQ.

A few counts support this clone. The chain couples TRBV11-3 to TRBJ2-2; maybe TRBD1 (6 bases). Germline loops: CDR1 SGHNT, CDR2 YENEEA. V lost 5 bases to trimming and J lost 7 bases, with 8 bases between them. The CDR3 totals 12 residues. The chain's CDR3 is CASSEGGGELFF. The CDR3 bases are TGTGCCAGCAGCGAAGGGGGCGGGGAGCTGTTTTTT.

This clone was counted between two and nine times. The chain uses TRBV7-2 and TRBJ2-7, with TRBD2 identical over 7 bases. V lost 4 bases and J lost 4; bases outside the gene matches: 10. The CDR3 has 15 amino acids. Germline V CDR1 and CDR2: SGHTA, FQGNSA. CDR3 protein: CASSSTGGSGYEQYF. CDR3 DNA: TGTGCCAGCAGCTCCACCGGGGGGAGTGGGTACGAGCAGTACTTC.

This clone has only a few counts. This chain connects TRBV5-6 to TRBJ2-7; 12 bases map to TRBD2. Germline V gives CDR1 SGHDT, CDR2 YYEEEE. The length of the CDR3 is 16 residues. Trimming at V came to 0 bases and at J to 0 bases, leaving 1 base not matched to a gene. In DNA, the CDR3 is TGTGCCAGCAGCTTGGGACTAGCGGGGGCCTCCTACGAGCAGTACTTC. It yields the protein CASSLGLAGASYEQYF.

The table lists this clone with a few counts. The V and J genes are TRBV28 and TRBJ1-2, with D maybe TRBD1 (6 bases). CDR3 size: 12 residues. Germline V gene sequence: CDR1 MDHEN, CDR2 SYDVKM. The germline V and J ends were trimmed by 5 bases and 7 bases, with 11 bases remaining between them. Written as DNA, the CDR3 is TGTGCCAGCAGTGGGACAACGGTTGGCTACACCTTC. It specifies CASSGTTVGYTF.

V gene TRBV11-2 combines with J gene TRBJ2-7; 9 bases are a match to TRBD1. The CDR3 length is 14 residues. CDR1 SGHAT and CDR2 FQNNGV come from the germline V gene. V shed 4 bases, J shed 1 base, and the junction held 2 bases outside the gene matches. CDR3 bases: TGTGCCAGCAGCTCCGACAGGGGGTCCTACGAGCAGTACTTC. This encodes CASSSDRGSYEQYF.

The chain has TRBV15 and TRBJ2-7; weak D call: TRBD1 (5 bases). V dropped 0 bases and J dropped 7 bases, with 10 bases sitting between them. Germline V gives CDR1 LNHNV, CDR2 YYDKDF (reference sequence). This CDR3 comprises 13 residues. CDR3 loop: CATSRDFKGEQYF. In DNA form, the CDR3 reads TGTGCCACCAGCAGAGATTTCAAGGGGGAGCAGTACTTC.

J is TRBJ1-4 and V is TRBV28; perhaps TRBD1 as D (6 bases). The CDR3 covers 13 residues. The ends were cut back, 10 bases at V and 6 bases at J, with 15 bases in the middle. Germline CDR1 is MDHEN and CDR2 is SYDVKM. In DNA form, the CDR3 reads TGTGCCATCACGGACAGAGCCGATGAAAAACTGTTTTTT. Translating it yields CAITDRADEKLFF.

The gene calls are TRBV25-1 and TRBJ2-1; D is ambiguous. The CDR3 is 14 amino acids. The ends were cut back, 4 bases at V and 0 bases at J, with 7 bases in the middle. The germline gives CDR1 MGHDK, CDR2 SYGVNS. The DNA for the CDR3 is TGTGCCAGCAGTGGGCCCCGCTCCTACAATGAGCAGTTCTTC. As protein: CASSGPRSYNEQFF.

This chain connects TRBV5-4 to TRBJ1-1, with a possible D match to TRBD1 (5 bases). CDR1 and CDR2 (germline): SGHNT, YYREEE (reference sequence). The CDR3 runs to 14 residues. V lost 1 base, J lost 1 base, and 8 bases lay in between. This CDR3 reads CASSLRGGNTEAFF. DNA for the CDR3: TGTGCCAGCAGCTTGCGGGGGGGGAACACTGAAGCTTTCTTT. Full variable domain (rest looked up from reference TRBV5-4 and TRBJ1-1): ETGVTQSPTHLIKTRGQQVTLRCSSQSGHNTVSWYQQALGQGPQFIFQYYREEENGRGNFPPRFSGLQFPNYSSELNVNALELDDSALYLCASSLRGGNTEAFFGQGTRLTVV.

The chain links TRBV9 to TRBJ1-3; D uncertain. Trimming cost V 0 bases and J 2 bases, with 9 bases left between them. The CDR3 extends over 15 amino acids. Germline V gene sequence: CDR1 SGDLS, CDR2 YYNGEE. This CDR3 reads CASSVGRSTGNTIYF. The DNA for the CDR3 is TGTGCCAGCAGCGTAGGCAGGTCAACTGGAAACACCATATATTTT. The full variable domain, rest sourced from reference TRBV9 and TRBJ1-3, is DSGVTQTPKHLITATGQRVTLRCSPRSGDLSVYWYQQSLDQGLQFLIQYYNGEERAKGNILERFSAQQFPDLHSELNLSSLELGDSALYFCASSVGRSTGNTIYFGEGSWLTVV.

V is TRBV2 and J is TRBJ2-3, with 14 bases that match TRBD2. V dropped 5 bases and J dropped 6; count of bases not matched to a gene: 4. This CDR3 is built from 15 residues. CDR1 SNHLY and CDR2 FYNNEI come from the germline V gene. CDR3 region: CASSWGLAGADTQYF. The DNA for the CDR3 is TGTGCCAGCAGTTGGGGACTAGCGGGAGCGGATACGCAGTATTTT.